These T cell receptor beta chains were read from a single sample in a study of metastatic and nonmetastatic thyroid tumors. From the PCR reads, TCRdb re-called clones with MiXCR. The sample includes some 15,000 clones, around 25% seen only once; the top ten take roughly 11%. The sample taken for sequencing was blood. Receptor source: a male donor with papillary thyroid cancer or a benign thyroid nodule (not recorded which). Some clones in this sample may be carry-over from other donors' samples. Both conserved end residues are part of each CDR3. D genes are given only for firm matches. Clone sizes are given selectively: once, few, many, or a class where the clone is expanded.

d_gene: TRBD1
j_gene: TRBJ2-7
v_gene: TRBV11-2
abundance: .
CDR3aa: CASSLQQGANEQYF
CDR3nt: TGTGCCAGCAGCTTACAACAGGGGGCGAATGAGCAGTACTTC

d_gene: TRBD2
j_gene: TRBJ2-1
v_gene: TRBV11-1
abundance: .
CDR3aa: CASSWTSGGYNEQFF
CDR3nt: TGTGCCAGCAGTTGGACTAGCGGGGGATACAATGAGCAGTTCTTC

d_gene: .
j_gene: TRBJ1-2
v_gene: TRBV12-3/TRBV12-4
abundance: .
CDR3aa: CASSMQGYGYTF
CDR3nt: TGTGCCAGCAGTATGCAGGGTTATGGCTACACCTTC

d_gene: .
j_gene: TRBJ2-7
v_gene: TRBV30
abundance: many
CDR3aa: CAWSRAEYEQYF
CDR3nt: TGTGCCTGGTCCCGGGCCGAATACGAGCAGTACTTC

d_gene: TRBD1
j_gene: TRBJ1-2
v_gene: TRBV30
abundance: medium-sized
CDR3aa: CAWSTRADEGALANYGYTF
CDR3nt: TGTGCCTGGAGTACCCGGGCCGATGAGGGGGCCCTAGCTAACTATGGCTACACCTTC

d_gene: .
j_gene: TRBJ1-1
v_gene: TRBV20-1
abundance: many
CDR3aa: CSAISRGMNTEAFF
CDR3nt: TGCAGTGCTATCTCTCGGGGGATGAACACTGAAGCTTTCTTT

d_gene: TRBD1
j_gene: TRBJ1-6
v_gene: TRBV9
abundance: many
CDR3aa: CASSVGQGASPLHF
CDR3nt: TGTGCCAGCAGCGTAGGTCAGGGGGCCTCACCCCTCCACTTT

d_gene: TRBD1
j_gene: TRBJ1-1
v_gene: TRBV28
abundance: many
CDR3aa: CASSSFDRANTEAFF
CDR3nt: TGTGCCAGCAGTTCATTCGACAGGGCGAACACTGAAGCTTTCTTT

d_gene: TRBD1
j_gene: TRBJ2-7
v_gene: TRBV20-1
abundance: medium-sized
CDR3aa: CSARRTGGYEQYF
CDR3nt: TGCAGTGCCCGGAGGACAGGGGGGTACGAGCAGTACTTC

d_gene: .
j_gene: TRBJ1-1
v_gene: TRBV7-9
abundance: many
CDR3aa: CASSLSGAVNTEAFF
CDR3nt: TGTGCCAGCAGCTTATCGGGGGCCGTGAACACTGAAGCTTTCTTT

d_gene: .
j_gene: TRBJ2-7
v_gene: TRBV9
abundance: .
CDR3aa: CASSVDSTYEQYF
CDR3nt: TGTGCCAGCAGCGTAGACAGCACCTACGAGCAGTACTTC

d_gene: TRBD2
j_gene: TRBJ2-3
v_gene: TRBV6-4
abundance: many
CDR3aa: CASSDSSGGGTDTQYF
CDR3nt: TGTGCCAGCAGTGACTCTAGCGGGGGGGGCACAGATACGCAGTATTTT

d_gene: TRBD1
j_gene: TRBJ1-6
v_gene: TRBV9
abundance: many
CDR3aa: CASSGRQGSSPLHF
CDR3nt: TGTGCCAGCAGCGGTCGACAGGGGAGTTCACCCCTCCACTTT

d_gene: .
j_gene: TRBJ1-2
v_gene: TRBV6-1
abundance: many
CDR3aa: CASSEVNNYGYTF
CDR3nt: TGTGCCAGCAGTGAAGTTAATAACTATGGCTACACCTTC

d_gene: .
j_gene: TRBJ1-3
v_gene: TRBV19
abundance: medium-sized
CDR3aa: CASSIASMDTIYF
CDR3nt: TGTGCCAGTAGTATCGCTTCTATGGACACCATATATTTT

d_gene: TRBD2
j_gene: TRBJ2-3
v_gene: TRBV27
abundance: .
CDR3aa: CASSSLVGRDTQYF
CDR3nt: TGTGCCAGCAGTTCCCTAGTCGGGAGGGATACGCAGTATTTT

d_gene: TRBD1
j_gene: TRBJ2-1
v_gene: TRBV6-5
abundance: many
CDR3aa: CASSYSRTGGDNEQFF
CDR3nt: TGTGCCAGCAGTTACTCGCGGACAGGGGGAGACAATGAGCAGTTCTTC

d_gene: .
j_gene: TRBJ2-6
v_gene: TRBV5-1
abundance: once
CDR3aa: CASSSGREAGANVLTF
CDR3nt: TGCGCCAGCTCCTCAGGACGTGAGGCTGGGGCCAACGTCCTGACTTTC

d_gene: .
j_gene: TRBJ1-1
v_gene: TRBV5-6
abundance: .
CDR3aa: CASSFRGLTEAFF
CDR3nt: TGTGCCAGCAGCTTTCGGGGGTTAACTGAAGCTTTCTTT

d_gene: TRBD1
j_gene: TRBJ1-1
v_gene: TRBV6-4
abundance: many
CDR3aa: CASSEGTGGTEAFF
CDR3nt: TGTGCCAGCAGTGAGGGGACAGGGGGCACTGAAGCTTTCTTT

d_gene: .
j_gene: TRBJ2-7
v_gene: TRBV24-1
abundance: .
CDR3aa: CATSDLGLAGPPTVGEQYF
CDR3nt: TGTGCCACCAGTGATTTGGGGCTAGCAGGACCCCCTACGGTCGGGGAGCAGTACTTC

d_gene: .
j_gene: TRBJ2-7
v_gene: TRBV6-1
abundance: medium-sized
CDR3aa: CATAEMDYEQYF
CDR3nt: TGTGCCACCGCGGAGATGGACTACGAGCAGTACTTC

d_gene: .
j_gene: TRBJ1-1
v_gene: TRBV28
abundance: many
CDR3aa: CASGTGNTEAFF
CDR3nt: TGTGCCTCGGGCACGGGGAACACTGAAGCTTTCTTT

d_gene: TRBD1
j_gene: TRBJ1-2
v_gene: TRBV5-1
abundance: medium-sized
CDR3aa: CASSLAPGQLYGYTF
CDR3nt: TGCGCCAGCAGCTTGGCCCCGGGACAGTTATATGGCTACACCTTC

d_gene: .
j_gene: TRBJ2-2
v_gene: TRBV24-1
abundance: many
CDR3aa: CATRGPHTGELFF
CDR3nt: TGTGCCACCAGGGGGCCCCACACCGGGGAGCTGTTTTTT

d_gene: .
j_gene: TRBJ1-1
v_gene: TRBV20-1
abundance: medium-sized
CDR3aa: CSATRQPLNTEAFF
CDR3nt: TGCAGTGCTACTCGGCAGCCACTGAACACTGAAGCTTTCTTT

d_gene: TRBD2
j_gene: TRBJ2-1
v_gene: TRBV20-1
abundance: many
CDR3aa: CSARDRVAGVNEQFF
CDR3nt: TGCAGTGCTAGAGATCGGGTAGCGGGGGTGAATGAGCAGTTCTTC

d_gene: .
j_gene: TRBJ2-7
v_gene: TRBV4-1
abundance: medium-sized
CDR3aa: CASSQAADRVYEQYF
CDR3nt: TGCGCCAGCAGCCAAGCGGCGGACAGAGTCTACGAGCAGTACTTC

d_gene: .
j_gene: TRBJ2-7
v_gene: TRBV9
abundance: many
CDR3aa: CASSPGRYEQYF
CDR3nt: TGTGCCAGCAGCCCCGGACGGTACGAGCAGTACTTC

d_gene: TRBD1
j_gene: TRBJ2-3
v_gene: TRBV12-3/TRBV12-4
abundance: few
CDR3aa: CASSRWTGADMQYF
CDR3nt: TGTGCCAGCAGTCGATGGACAGGCGCAGATATGCAGTATTTT

d_gene: .
j_gene: TRBJ2-2
v_gene: TRBV18
abundance: .
CDR3aa: CASSPAILPELFF
CDR3nt: TGTGCCAGCTCACCGGCTATACTACCGGAGCTGTTTTTT

d_gene: TRBD1
j_gene: TRBJ2-2
v_gene: TRBV5-1
abundance: .
CDR3aa: CASSEGQYTGELFF
CDR3nt: TGCGCCAGCAGCGAGGGACAGTACACCGGGGAGCTGTTTTTT

d_gene: TRBD2
j_gene: TRBJ2-1
v_gene: TRBV6-4
abundance: many
CDR3aa: CASSGTSGADYNEQFF
CDR3nt: TGTGCCAGCAGCGGGACTAGCGGAGCCGACTACAATGAGCAGTTCTTC

d_gene: .
j_gene: TRBJ2-7
v_gene: TRBV11-2
abundance: .
CDR3aa: CASSAPGPNLYEQYF
CDR3nt: TGTGCCAGCAGCGCGCCGGGACCCAACCTCTACGAGCAGTACTTC

d_gene: .
j_gene: TRBJ1-6
v_gene: TRBV3-2
abundance: many
CDR3aa: CASSRQVDSPLHF
CDR3nt: TGTGCCAGCAGCCGGCAAGTTGATTCACCCCTCCACTTT

d_gene: .
j_gene: TRBJ2-7
v_gene: TRBV24-1
abundance: .
CDR3aa: CATSGAGSFYEQYF
CDR3nt: TGTGCCACCAGTGGCGCCGGGTCCTTCTACGAGCAGTACTTC

d_gene: .
j_gene: TRBJ1-5
v_gene: TRBV4-1
abundance: .
CDR3aa: CASSQERGLNQPQHF
CDR3nt: TGCGCCAGCAGCCAAGAACGGGGCCTCAATCAGCCCCAGCATTTT

d_gene: .
j_gene: TRBJ1-5
v_gene: TRBV28
abundance: few
CDR3aa: CASSPRKGKGFLSQPQHF
CDR3nt: TGTGCCAGCAGCCCCCGGAAAGGAAAGGGGTTTTTAAGTCAGCCCCAGCATTTT